The 13 T cell receptor beta chains below were found in one sample sequenced in a study of T cells after yellow fever vaccination. MiXCR, run by TCRdb on the 5' RACE reads, gives a single entry per CDR3 protein. The sample lists 120,000 or so distinct CDR3 sequences, about 6.8% occurring once. Sequenced material: CD4+ T cells sorted from PBMCs, taken around 45 days after the first yellow fever vaccination. Source of these receptors: a man aged 18 to 29 who received the YFV17D yellow fever vaccine.

The table lists this clonotype with many counts. This chain connects TRBV7-2 to TRBJ2-1; D gene ambiguous. The length of the CDR3 is 17 residues. Trimming removed 5 bases from V and 0 bases from J, with 17 bases in between. Germline values: CDR1 SGHTA, CDR2 FQGNSA. In DNA, the CDR3 is TGTGCCAGCAGCACTAAAGGACGGAGAAGCTCCTACAATGAGCAGTTCTTC. This translates into CASSTKGRRSSYNEQFF.

This clonotype occurred a few times. This chain connects TRBV11-2 to TRBJ1-1; TRBD1 agrees at 7 bases. V shed 5 bases and J 4 bases; nucleotides not matched to a gene: 7. The germline V gene has CDR1 SGHAT and CDR2 FQNNGV. This CDR3 spans 14 amino acids. The CDR3 coding sequence is TGTGCCAGCAGCCGGGGGGCAGGGGGCACTGAAGCTTTCTTT. This encodes CASSRGAGGTEAFF.

This clonotype was counted ten times or more. The V and J genes are TRBV3-1 and TRBJ1-2, with D perhaps matching TRBD1 (6 bases). The V gene's germline CDR1 is LGHDT and CDR2 YNNKEL (reference sequence). The CDR3 is 15 residues long. Trimming left V 4 bases short and J 2 bases short, with 14 bases between. The CDR3 region has the DNA TGTGCCAGCAGCCCAGGGTACAGGGAAAACTATGGCTACACCTTC. Translating it yields CASSPGYRENYGYTF.

This clonotype was recorded at least ten times. This chain connects TRBV7-9 to TRBJ1-5; unclear D gene. Germline CDR1 and CDR2: SEHNR and FQNEAQ (reference sequence). This CDR3 has 13 amino acids. V dropped 3 bases and J dropped 5 bases, with 8 bases sitting between them. The CDR3 is CASSFWADQPQHF. For the CDR3, the DNA is TGTGCCAGCAGCTTTTGGGCAGATCAGCCCCAGCATTTT.

The J gene is TRBJ2-5, the V gene TRBV5-5, with D possibly TRBD1 on 6 matching bases. With 3 bases removed from V and 1 base from J, the gap between germline ends came to 10 bases. Germline V CDR1 and CDR2: SGHKS, YYEKEE (reference sequence). The CDR3 totals 14 residues. The CDR3: CASSSWTAQETQYF. DNA for the CDR3: TGTGCCAGCAGCTCCTGGACAGCCCAAGAGACCCAGTACTTC.

This clonotype was detected ten times or more. V usage is TRBV12-3 or TRBV12-4 and J usage is TRBJ2-2; 9 positions match TRBD2. The CDR3 length is 18 residues. Unmatched junction bases numbered 17, after V lost 5 bases and J lost 7 bases. As DNA, the CDR3 is TGTGCCAGCAGTGCCGCGACTTTGCGGGGGGGCCTCGGCGGGGAGCTGTTTTTT. It encodes CASSAATLRGGLGGELFF.

There are many counts of this clonotype. The chain carries TRBV7-2 and TRBJ2-4; 7 bases align to TRBD2. The V gene's germline CDR1 is SGHTA and CDR2 FQGNSA. J lost 6 bases, V lost 3 bases, and 8 bases had no gene match. The CDR3 contains 15 residues. The CDR3 here is CASSLGITGGNIQYF. The CDR3 DNA is TGTGCCAGCAGCTTGGGGATTACGGGGGGAAACATTCAGTACTTC.

This clonotype was detected many times. The gene calls are TRBV6-5 and TRBJ2-1; D may be TRBD2 (7 bases). V dropped 7 bases and J dropped 5 bases, with 12 bases sitting between them. The CDR3 sequence is 13 residues long. The V gene's germline CDR1 is MNHEY and CDR2 SVGAGI. CDR3 coding DNA: TGTGCCAGCAAGGGCGGGGGCCACAATGAGCAGTTCTTC. This gives the protein CASKGGGHNEQFF.

In this sample, this clonotype turned up many times. This chain links TRBV20-1 with TRBJ1-1; TRBD1 matches 8 bases. J was trimmed by 6 bases and V by 6 bases; bases with no gene match: 15. Germline V gene data show CDR1 as DFQATT and CDR2 as SNEGSKA (reference sequence). The CDR3 totals 15 residues. For the CDR3, the DNA is TGCAGTGCATTAGGACAGGGAAGTTTCGTCGCTGAAGCTTTCTTT. Translated, it gives CSALGQGSFVAEAFF.

The chain has TRBV24-1 and TRBJ2-5, with a possible D match to TRBD1 (6 bases). Germline V lookup: CDR1 KGHDR, CDR2 SFDVKD. The CDR3 has 14 amino acids. With 9 bases removed from V and 5 bases from J, the gap between germline ends came to 18 bases. The CDR3 DNA is TGTGCCACCGAAGACAGGTTATCGGGGGAGACCCAGTACTTC. Its protein product is CATEDRLSGETQYF.

There are many counts of this clonotype. The chain links TRBV4-2 to TRBJ2-5; TRBD2 might be the D (6 bases). This CDR3 is 17 amino acids long. Germline CDR1 reads LGHNA; CDR2 reads YNFKEQ. V was pared by 0 bases and J by 2 bases, with 16 bases between. The CDR3 reads CASSQDYRGLLQETQYF. The DNA for the CDR3 is TGTGCCAGCAGCCAAGATTACCGGGGGTTACTTCAAGAGACCCAGTACTTC.

There are many counts of this clonotype. The V and J genes are TRBV7-2 and TRBJ2-3; D ambiguous. The CDR3 is made up of 15 amino acids. Between the trimmed V and J ends, which lost 1 base and 9 bases, there was a span of 17 bases. Germline V gene lookup returns CDR1 SGHTA and CDR2 FQGNSA. As DNA, the CDR3 is TGTGCCAGCAGCTTAGGTGTGCGGTCACAAAAGACGCAGTATTTT. Protein: CASSLGVRSQKTQYF.

This clonotype was picked up many times. The chain employs TRBV6-1 and TRBJ2-7; D is possibly TRBD1 (5 bases). The CDR3 spans 15 residues. Looked up from germline, CDR1 is MNHNS and CDR2 is SASEGT. V lost 10 bases, J lost 5 bases, and 24 bases lay in between. The CDR3 here is CATLTTTAGIHEQYF. The CDR3 nucleotides read TGTGCCACCCTAACTACGACCGCAGGGATCCACGAGCAGTACTTC.